Each of the 7 T cell receptor beta chains below was sequenced from the same sample in a study of T cell responses to AZD1222 COVID-19 vaccine. Some clones are missing from TCRdb's copy, which holds only in-frame ones; the method was immunoSEQ multiplex PCR. This sample has about 180,000 clones, with approximately 86% found just once. Here the sequenced sample was peripheral blood, taken on day 0 of AZD1222 vaccination. Every receptor here comes from an adult in good health.

The chain has TRBV18 and TRBJ2-2, with a tentative D call TRBD1 (6 bases). The V gene lost 0 bases and the J gene lost 1 base, with 9 bases spanning the gap. Germline CDR1 and CDR2: KGHSH and LQKENI. The CDR3 totals 16 residues. The CDR3 reads CASSPPGARNTGELFF. DNA for the CDR3: TGTGCCAGCTCACCACCGGGGGCTCGGAACACCGGGGAGCTGTTTTTT.

The chain employs TRBV4-2 and TRBJ2-1, with D hard to call. The V gene lost 0 bases and the J gene lost 0 bases, with 6 bases spanning the gap. Germline lookup yields CDR1 LGHNA and CDR2 YNFKEQ. This CDR3 is built from 15 residues. Here the CDR3 reads CASSQDHSSYNEQFF. Here the CDR3 DNA reads TGTGCCAGCAGCCAAGATCACAGCTCCTACAATGAGCAGTTCTTC.

The J gene is TRBJ1-2, the V gene TRBV3-1 (or the pseudogene TRBV3-2); maybe TRBD1 (5 bases). Germline V gives CDR1 LGHDT, CDR2 YNNKEL (reference sequence). The length of the CDR3 is 17 residues. V was cut by 1 base and J by 1 base, with 16 bases left in between. The CDR3 here is CASSQGRQLAFNYGYTF. The CDR3 nucleotides read TGTGCCAGCAGCCAAGGTAGACAGCTCGCCTTTAACTATGGCTACACCTTC.

The rearrangement uses TRBV20-1 and TRBJ2-7, with D uncertain. CDR1 and CDR2 from the germline V gene are DFQATT and SNEGSKA (reference sequence). V gave up 3 bases and J gave up 5 bases, with 14 bases separating them. This CDR3 contains 13 residues. CDR3 nucleotides: TGCAGTGCTAGTGGAAGCCAGGTCCACGAGCAGTACTTC. Amino acids: CSASGSQVHEQYF.

This chain connects TRBV7-3 to TRBJ2-3, with D unclear. Trimming stripped 2 bases from V and 0 bases from J, with 9 bases between. Germline assignment: CDR1 SGHTA and CDR2 FQGTGA. There are 15 residues in the CDR3. The CDR3 here is CASSLGPLSTDTQYF. CDR3 in DNA: TGTGCCAGCAGCTTAGGTCCGCTTAGCACAGATACGCAGTATTTT.

This chain connects TRBV4-3 to TRBJ1-1; D is unclear. In germline, CDR1 is LGHNA, CDR2 YSLEER. The V and J ends lost 0 bases and 5 bases respectively, with 13 bases between them. CDR3 length: 15 residues. As DNA, the CDR3 is TGCGCCAGCAGCCAAGATCGGGCAGGCGGAACTGAAGCTTTCTTT. It is translated as CASSQDRAGGTEAFF.

V is TRBV5-5 and J is TRBJ2-7; no clear D. Germline V lookup: CDR1 SGHKS, CDR2 YYEKEE (reference sequence). The V end was cut by 0 bases, the J end by 4 bases, with 14 bases between. The CDR3 contains 15 residues. DNA for the CDR3: TGTGCCAGCAGCTTGGTGGACCGAACCTTATACGAGCAGTACTTC. This gives the protein CASSLVDRTLYEQYF.